This T cell receptor (beta chain) was recovered during a study of blood T cells in healthy people across ages. Findings and limits, study-wide: One million T cells yielded diversity estimates that were considered underestimates. It was not possible, with unsorted PBMCs, to conclusively compare naive and antigen-experienced cells.

The germline CDR1 and CDR2 sequences are KGHSH and LQKENI. The CDR3 is made up of 17 amino acids. Comment on this clonotype: Its antigen is currently unknown. The junction departs from the called germline gene at one end, perhaps through a read error.

With a J-beta primer mix and a sample-barcoded 5' primer, a second PCR ran 7 to 11 cycles. TCRdb redid the calling of the 5' RACE reads with MiXCR, one entry per CDR3 protein. Among roughly 800,000 distinct CDR3 sequences, roughly 60% were seen once, and the ten largest hold approximately 21%. Staff drew 9 to 10 milliliters of peripheral blood from each donor. Extraction yielded at least 6 micrograms of total RNA per sample. The chain links TRBV18 to TRBJ1-2; TRBD1 aligns across 7 bases. Sequencing was carried out using blood. The clonotype was recovered from a young man in good health. The CDR3 nucleotides are TGTGCCAGCTCACCACCTAACAGACAGGGAGGCAACTATGGCCACACCTTC. Protein product: CASSPPNRQGGNYGHTF. Supplemented by reference TRBV18 and TRBJ1-2, the full variable domain reads NAGVMQNPRHLVRRRGQEARLRCSPMKGHSHVYWYRQLPEEGLKFMVYLQKENIIDESGMPKERFSAEFPKEGPSILRIQQVVRGDSAAYFCASSPPNRQGGNYGHTFGSGTRLTVV.